The present TCR beta chain was sequenced within a study of T cells in Graves' hyperthyroidism and ophthalmopathy. Regarding the study as a whole: Through a model of 13 V-J features, ophthalmopathy was separated from stable hyperthyroidism. Most thyroid clonotypes with frequency above 0.001 were detected in blood.

J lost 5 bases, V lost 1 base, and 10 bases had no gene match. CDR1 SGHAT and CDR2 FQNNGV come from the germline V gene. This CDR3 region has 16 residues. This clonotype was observed at least ten times. Its antigen is currently unknown. TCR beta CDR3 regions were amplified from RNA. With the HTBI primer set, the TCR CDR3 went through a first round of RT-PCR. MiXCR was run by TCRdb on the multiplex PCR reads, yielding one entry per CDR3 protein. This table holds approximately 640,000 distinct CDR3 sequences, roughly 17% found once. The chain carries TRBV11-2 and TRBJ2-7; 8 nucleotides align to TRBD2. Material: blood. This clonotype was obtained from a man in his fifties with Graves' hyperthyroidism. CDR3 amino acids: CASSLGPGLGSDEQYF. The CDR3 region has the DNA TGTGCCAGCAGCTTAGGCCCGGGACTAGGGTCGGACGAGCAGTACTTC.